Presented here are 18 T cell receptor beta chains from one specimen sequenced in a study of T cell responses to AZD1222 COVID-19 vaccine. TCRdb's copy holds only in-frame clones and misses some; the assay was immunoSEQ multiplex PCR. This sample has 150,000 or so clones, with about 87% found just once. Here the sequenced sample was peripheral blood, taken 28 days after the second dose of the MenACWY control vaccine. The origin of the receptors is an adult who received the MenACWY meningococcal vaccine as a control.

This chain joins TRBV3-1 (or the pseudogene TRBV3-2) and TRBJ2-7; D unresolved. The length of the CDR3 is 11 residues. V was shortened by 3 bases and J by 4 bases, with 4 bases between the two germline ends. CDR1 LGHDT and CDR2 YNNKEL come from the germline V gene (reference sequence). The CDR3 protein is CASSHYYEQYF. In nucleotides, the CDR3 is TGTGCCAGCAGCCACTATTACGAGCAGTACTTC.

The chain uses TRBV3-1 (or the pseudogene TRBV3-2) and TRBJ2-7; D is undetermined. The CDR3 extends over 16 amino acids. The germline V gene has CDR1 LGHDT and CDR2 YNNKEL (reference sequence). The V gene lost 4 bases and the J gene lost 2 bases, with 18 bases spanning the gap. The CDR3 loop reads CASSLRGTTITYEQYF. CDR3 DNA: TGTGCCAGCAGCCTCAGAGGTACAACAATTACCTACGAGCAGTACTTC.

This clone was seen only once. This chain links TRBV30 with TRBJ1-5; D unresolved. With 1 base removed from V and 1 base from J, the gap between germline ends came to 5 bases. Germline values: CDR1 GTSNPN, CDR2 SVGIG (reference sequence). CDR3 length: 13 amino acids. The CDR3 is CAWSGRSNQPQHF. The CDR3, as DNA: TGTGCCTGGAGTGGAAGGAGCAATCAGCCCCAGCATTTT.

This clone came up a few times. This rearrangement joins TRBV10-2 to TRBJ1-5; 7 bases are shared with TRBD1. CDR1 and CDR2 from the germline V gene are WSHSY and SAAADI. V lost 6 bases, J lost 7 bases, and 6 bases stayed unmatched. The CDR3 loop spans 13 amino acids. The DNA of the CDR3 is TGCGCCAGCAGGACAGGGTTTGGCCAGCCCCAGCATTTT. This gives the protein CASRTGFGQPQHF.

The genes are TRBV10-3 and TRBJ2-3, with D perhaps matching TRBD1 or TRBD2 (5 bases each). The CDR3 contains 14 residues. Between the trimmed V and J ends, which lost 6 bases and 1 base, there was a span of 11 bases. Germline loops: CDR1 ENHRY, CDR2 SYGVKD. This CDR3 reads CAIRRQRGTDTQYF. The CDR3 DNA follows: TGTGCCATCAGAAGACAGAGGGGCACAGATACGCAGTATTTT.

The rearrangement uses TRBV3-1 (or the pseudogene TRBV3-2) and TRBJ1-3, with unresolved D. Trimming stripped 4 bases from V and 0 bases from J, with 7 bases between. This CDR3 region has 14 residues. Germline CDR1 LGHDT, CDR2 YNNKEL (reference sequence). CDR3 sequence (DNA): TGTGCCAGCAGCCGGGGTGGCTCTGGAAACACCATATATTTT. Its protein is CASSRGGSGNTIYF.

The CDR3 nucleotides read TGTGCCAGCTCACCACCCTCGAGCCATCAGCCCCAGCATTTT. Translating it yields CASSPPSSHQPQHF. V is TRBV18 and J is TRBJ1-5; D gene uncertain. The CDR3 has 14 amino acids. V was clipped by 0 bases and J by 5 bases, with 8 bases between them. CDR1 KGHSH and CDR2 LQKENI come from the germline V gene.

V usage is TRBV7-9 and J usage is TRBJ2-3, with a weak D call TRBD2 (5 bases). CDR3 length: 13 residues. The germline V and J ends were trimmed by 6 bases and 0 bases, with 7 bases remaining between them. Germline CDR1 and CDR2: SEHNR and FQNEAQ (reference sequence). The CDR3 reads CASRRDSTDTQYF. CDR3 nucleotides: TGTGCCAGCAGGAGGGATAGCACAGATACGCAGTATTTT.

V usage is TRBV9 and J usage is TRBJ1-4, with 8 bases fitting TRBD1. The CDR3 has 15 amino acids. Germline V CDR1 and CDR2: SGDLS, YYNGEE. With 0 bases clipped from V and 8 bases from J, the junction kept 6 bases outside the gene matches. The CDR3 region is CASSVGGQGGEKLFF. The DNA of the CDR3 is TGTGCCAGCAGCGTAGGTGGACAGGGAGGCGAAAAACTGTTTTTT.

The sample holds one count of this clone. The gene calls are TRBV7-9 and TRBJ2-1, with D perhaps assigned TRBD1 or TRBD2 (5 bases each). This CDR3 is built from 16 residues. From germline, CDR1 is SEHNR and CDR2 FQNEAQ (reference sequence). Trimming pared 2 bases from V and 4 bases from J, leaving 15 bases between. This CDR3 reads CASSLSGTVSYNEQFF. CDR3 coding DNA: TGTGCCAGCAGCTTATCCGGGACGGTATCTTACAATGAGCAGTTCTTC. The complete variable domain, with remaining parts taken from reference TRBV7-9 and TRBJ2-1, reads DTGVSQNPRHKITKRGQNVTFRCDPISEHNRLYWYRQTLGQGPEFLTYFQNEAQLEKSRLLSDRFSAERPKGSFSTLEIQRTEQGDSAMYLCASSLSGTVSYNEQFFGPGTRLTVL.

This clone was seen only a few times. The chain's CDR3 is CASSSPGPGELFF. CDR3 nucleotides: TGTGCCAGCAGTTCCCCGGGCCCCGGGGAGCTGTTTTTT. The V call is TRBV27, the J call TRBJ2-2, with D hard to call. This CDR3 is 13 amino acids long. Germline CDR1 and CDR2: MNHEY and SMNVEV (reference sequence). Trimming removed 4 bases from V and 6 bases from J, with 9 bases in between.

This chain uses TRBV7-2 with TRBJ2-2; TRBD2 agrees at 7 bases. CDR1 and CDR2 (germline): SGHTA, FQGNSA. This CDR3 region has 14 residues. J lost 4 bases, V lost 3 bases, and 2 bases had no gene match. This CDR3 reads CASSLGLLTGELFF. CDR3 nucleotide sequence: TGTGCCAGCAGCTTGGGACTACTCACCGGGGAGCTGTTTTTT.

V gene TRBV4-2 combines with J gene TRBJ2-3, with a tentative D call TRBD2 (6 bases). Deletions cut 4 bases from V and 3 bases from J, with 14 bases between. This CDR3 is 15 amino acids long. The germline V gene has CDR1 LGHNA and CDR2 YNFKEQ. This CDR3 reads CASSLQTGATDTQYF. CDR3 nucleotides: TGTGCCAGCAGCCTGCAAACGGGAGCAACAGATACGCAGTATTTT.

The V call is TRBV5-5, the J call TRBJ1-4; 8 bases are shared with TRBD1. V lost 2 bases and J lost 7; bases outside the gene matches: 7. The CDR3 sequence is 15 residues long. Germline V lookup: CDR1 SGHKS, CDR2 YYEKEE (reference sequence). The CDR3 DNA reads as TGTGCCAGCAGCTTTATGTCGCAGGGGGCTGAAAAACTGTTTTTT. Its protein product is CASSFMSQGAEKLFF.

This clone was detected only once. The gene calls are TRBV11-2 and TRBJ2-7, with D possibly being TRBD1 (6 bases). The CDR3 totals 15 residues. V lost 1 base, J lost 2 bases, and 12 bases lay in between. CDR1 and CDR2 (germline): SGHAT, FQNNGV. The CDR3 DNA reads as TGTGCCAGCAGCTTAGGGCTGGGGGCAACCTACGAGCAGTACTTC. This gives the protein CASSLGLGATYEQYF.

This clone was detected once. V gene TRBV5-1 combines with J gene TRBJ1-2; 7 bases match TRBD1. This CDR3 spans 13 amino acids. The junction had 4 bases not matched to a gene; V was cut back by 4 bases and J by 4 bases. Germline CDR1 and CDR2: SGHRS and YFSETQ. DNA of the CDR3: TGCGCCAGCAGCCCCCGGGACAGCTATGGCTACACCTTC. It is translated as CASSPRDSYGYTF.

The chain employs TRBV6-1 and TRBJ2-5; TRBD2 is a possible D gene (5 bases). The V gene's germline CDR1 is MNHNS and CDR2 SASEGT. Trimming removed 4 bases at V and 5 bases at J, with 20 bases between. The CDR3 loop spans 16 amino acids. CDR3 nucleotide sequence: TGTGCCAGCAGTGTCATGTCGACGGGATTGGGGGAGACCCAGTACTTC. Translated: CASSVMSTGLGETQYF.

The V and J genes are TRBV6-6 and TRBJ2-7; D could derive from TRBD1 or TRBD2 (5 bases each). Trimming left V 6 bases short and J 3 bases short, with 18 bases between. Per the germline V gene, CDR1 is MNHNY and CDR2 is SVGAGI (reference sequence). This CDR3 is built from 15 residues. Here the CDR3 DNA reads TGTGCCAGCAGGGGAACCGGGACGGTATTCTACGAGCAGTACTTC. As protein: CASRGTGTVFYEQYF.